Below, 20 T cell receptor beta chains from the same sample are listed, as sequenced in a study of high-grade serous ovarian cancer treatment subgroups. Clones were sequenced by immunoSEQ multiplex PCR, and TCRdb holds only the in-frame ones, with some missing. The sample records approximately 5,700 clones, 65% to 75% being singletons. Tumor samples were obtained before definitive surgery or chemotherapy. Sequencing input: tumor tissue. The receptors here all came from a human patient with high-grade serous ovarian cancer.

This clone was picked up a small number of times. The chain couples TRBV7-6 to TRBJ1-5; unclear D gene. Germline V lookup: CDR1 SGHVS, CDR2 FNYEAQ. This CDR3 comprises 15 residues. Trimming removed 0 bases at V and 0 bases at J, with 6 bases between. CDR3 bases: TGTGCCAGCAGCTTAGCCGGTGGTAGCAATCAGCCCCAGCATTTT. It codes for CASSLAGGSNQPQHF.

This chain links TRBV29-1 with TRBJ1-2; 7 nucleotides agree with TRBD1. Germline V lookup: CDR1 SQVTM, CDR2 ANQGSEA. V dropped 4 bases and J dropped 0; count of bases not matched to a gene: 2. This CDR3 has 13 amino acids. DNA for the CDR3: TGCAGCGTTGCCAGGGGGGCTAACTATGGCTACACCTTC. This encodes CSVARGANYGYTF.

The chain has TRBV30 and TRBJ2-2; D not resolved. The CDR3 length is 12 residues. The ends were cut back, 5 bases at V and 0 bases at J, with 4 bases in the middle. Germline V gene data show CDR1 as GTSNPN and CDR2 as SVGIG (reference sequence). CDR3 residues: CAWGPNTGELFF. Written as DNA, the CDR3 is TGTGCCTGGGGTCCGAACACCGGGGAGCTGTTTTTT.

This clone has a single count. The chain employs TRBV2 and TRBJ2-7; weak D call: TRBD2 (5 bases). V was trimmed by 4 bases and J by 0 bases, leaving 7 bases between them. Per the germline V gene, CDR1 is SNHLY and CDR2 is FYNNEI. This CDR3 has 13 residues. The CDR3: CASSGRDSYEQYF. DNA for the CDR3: TGTGCCAGCAGTGGCCGGGACTCCTACGAGCAGTACTTC.

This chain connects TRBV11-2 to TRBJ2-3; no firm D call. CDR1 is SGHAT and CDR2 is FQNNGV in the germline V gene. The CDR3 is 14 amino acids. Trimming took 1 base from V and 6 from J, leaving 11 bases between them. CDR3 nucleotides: TGTGCCAGCAGCTTAGTTGTCCCCGGGGATACGCAGTATTTT. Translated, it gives CASSLVVPGDTQYF.

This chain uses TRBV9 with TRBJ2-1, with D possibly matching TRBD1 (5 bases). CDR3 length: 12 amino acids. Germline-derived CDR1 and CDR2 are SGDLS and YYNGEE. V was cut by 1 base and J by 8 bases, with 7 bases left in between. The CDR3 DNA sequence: TGTGCCAGCAGCGTATGGGGCGATGAGCAGTTCTTC. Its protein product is CASSVWGDEQFF.

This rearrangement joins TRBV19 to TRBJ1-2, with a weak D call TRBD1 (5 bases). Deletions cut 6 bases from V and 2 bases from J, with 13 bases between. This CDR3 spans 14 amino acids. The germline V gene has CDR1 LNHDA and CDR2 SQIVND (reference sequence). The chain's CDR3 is CASSIARANYGYTF. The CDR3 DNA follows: TGTGCCAGTAGCATCGCCAGGGCAAACTATGGCTACACCTTC.

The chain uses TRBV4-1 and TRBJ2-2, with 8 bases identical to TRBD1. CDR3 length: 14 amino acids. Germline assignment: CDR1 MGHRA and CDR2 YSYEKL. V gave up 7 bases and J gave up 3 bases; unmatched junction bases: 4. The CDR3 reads CASNQGAHTGELFF. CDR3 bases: TGCGCCAGCAACCAGGGGGCGCACACCGGGGAGCTGTTTTTT.

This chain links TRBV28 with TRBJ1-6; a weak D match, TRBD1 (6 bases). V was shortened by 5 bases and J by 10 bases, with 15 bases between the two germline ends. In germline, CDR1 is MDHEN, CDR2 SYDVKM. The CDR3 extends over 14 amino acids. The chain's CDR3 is CASSITSRGSPLHF. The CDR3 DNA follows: TGTGCCAGCAGTATTACCTCCAGGGGCTCACCCCTCCACTTT. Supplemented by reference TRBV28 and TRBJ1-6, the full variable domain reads DVKVTQSSRYLVKRTGEKVFLECVQDMDHENMFWYRQDPGLGLRLIYFSYDVKMKEKGDIPEGYSVSREKKERFSLILESASTNQTSMYLCASSITSRGSPLHFGNGTRLTVT.

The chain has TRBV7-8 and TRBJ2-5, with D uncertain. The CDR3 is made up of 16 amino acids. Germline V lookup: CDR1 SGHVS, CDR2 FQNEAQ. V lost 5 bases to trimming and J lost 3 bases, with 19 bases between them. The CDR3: CASSRPPMRHEETQYF. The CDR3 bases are TGTGCCAGCAGCCGCCCCCCTATGCGGCACGAAGAGACCCAGTACTTC.

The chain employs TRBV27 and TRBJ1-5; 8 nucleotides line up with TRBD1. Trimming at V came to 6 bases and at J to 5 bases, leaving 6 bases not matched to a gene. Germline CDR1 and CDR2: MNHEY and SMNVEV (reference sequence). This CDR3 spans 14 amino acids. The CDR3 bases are TGTGCCAGCAGCCCAGGGGGCGCATATCAGCCCCAGCATTTT. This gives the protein CASSPGGAYQPQHF.

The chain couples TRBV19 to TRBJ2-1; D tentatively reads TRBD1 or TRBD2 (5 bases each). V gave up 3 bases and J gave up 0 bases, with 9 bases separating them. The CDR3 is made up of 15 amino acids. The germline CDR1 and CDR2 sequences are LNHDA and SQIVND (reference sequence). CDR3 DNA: TGTGCCAGTAGTATCCAGGGACCCTCCTACAATGAGCAGTTCTTC. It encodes CASSIQGPSYNEQFF.

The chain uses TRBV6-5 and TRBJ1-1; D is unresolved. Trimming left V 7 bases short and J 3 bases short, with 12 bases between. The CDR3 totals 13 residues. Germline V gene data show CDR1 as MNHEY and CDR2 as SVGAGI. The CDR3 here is CASTPGVYTEAFF. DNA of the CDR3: TGTGCCAGCACGCCCGGTGTGTACACTGAAGCTTTCTTT.

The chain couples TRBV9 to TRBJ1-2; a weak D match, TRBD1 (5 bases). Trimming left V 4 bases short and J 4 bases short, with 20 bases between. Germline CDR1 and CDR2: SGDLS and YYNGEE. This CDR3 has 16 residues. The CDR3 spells CASSPFSGTASYGYTF. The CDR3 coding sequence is TGTGCCAGCAGCCCTTTTTCGGGGACGGCGAGCTATGGCTACACCTTC.

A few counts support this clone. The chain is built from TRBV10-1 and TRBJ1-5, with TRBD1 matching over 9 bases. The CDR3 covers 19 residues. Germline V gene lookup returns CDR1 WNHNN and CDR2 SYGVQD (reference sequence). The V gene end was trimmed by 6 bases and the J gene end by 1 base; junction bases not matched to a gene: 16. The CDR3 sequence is CASRGFPGQGPLSNQPQHF. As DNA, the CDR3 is TGCGCCAGCAGGGGTTTTCCGGGACAGGGACCCCTCAGCAATCAGCCCCAGCATTTT.

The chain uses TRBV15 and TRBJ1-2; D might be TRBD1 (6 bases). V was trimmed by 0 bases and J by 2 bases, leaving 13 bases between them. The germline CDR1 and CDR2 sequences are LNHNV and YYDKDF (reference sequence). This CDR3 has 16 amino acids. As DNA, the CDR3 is TGTGCCACCAGCAGAGAGGAGGGGGACGTCAACTATGGCTACACCTTC. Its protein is CATSREEGDVNYGYTF.

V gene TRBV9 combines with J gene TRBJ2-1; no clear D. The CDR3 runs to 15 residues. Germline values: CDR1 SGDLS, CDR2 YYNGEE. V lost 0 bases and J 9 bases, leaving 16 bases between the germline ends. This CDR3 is CASSVATGVVGEQFF. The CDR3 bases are TGTGCCAGCAGCGTAGCTACTGGGGTGGTGGGTGAGCAGTTCTTC.

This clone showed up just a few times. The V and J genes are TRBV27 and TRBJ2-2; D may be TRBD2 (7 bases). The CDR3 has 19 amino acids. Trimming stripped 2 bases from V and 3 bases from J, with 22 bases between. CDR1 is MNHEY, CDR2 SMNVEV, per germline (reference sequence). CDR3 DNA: TGTGCCAGCAGTTTAAACGGAGGGGGGGCGCGATTTGACACCGGGGAGCTGTTTTTT. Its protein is CASSLNGGGARFDTGELFF.

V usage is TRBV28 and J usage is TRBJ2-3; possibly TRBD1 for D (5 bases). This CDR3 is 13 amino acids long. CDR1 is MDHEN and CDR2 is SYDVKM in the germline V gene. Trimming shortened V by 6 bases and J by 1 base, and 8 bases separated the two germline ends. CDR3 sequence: CASRSQGTDTQYF. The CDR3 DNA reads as TGTGCCAGCAGGTCACAGGGCACAGATACGCAGTATTTT.

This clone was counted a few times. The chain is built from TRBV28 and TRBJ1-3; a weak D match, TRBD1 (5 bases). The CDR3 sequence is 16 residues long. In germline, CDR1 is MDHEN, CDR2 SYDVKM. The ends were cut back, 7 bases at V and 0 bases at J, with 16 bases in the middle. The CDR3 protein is CASTSEGIPSGNTIYF. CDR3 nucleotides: TGTGCCAGCACCTCAGAGGGGATTCCCTCTGGAAACACCATATATTTT.